These T cell receptor beta chains were read from a single sample in a study of control samples from healthy donors and cancer patients. Clones were read by immunoSEQ multiplex PCR, and TCRdb kept only the in-frame ones, dropping some. This table has about 130,000 clones, roughly 90% appearing once. Material for sequencing was blood. The receptor set was obtained from a man aged 40-50 years in good health. CDR3s include the opening cysteine and the closing phenylalanine or tryptophan. D genes are given only for firm matches. Size is stated for part of the rows, as once, few or many counts, or as a class when the clone is expanded.

. TRBJ2-2 once TRBV18 CASSPTSAISPNTGELFF TGTGCCAGCTCACCTACCTCCGCGATTTCGCCGAACACCGGGGAGCTGTTTTTT
TRBD1 TRBJ2-7 . TRBV19 CASSLKTGNPYEQYF TGTGCCAGTAGCCTGAAGACAGGGAACCCGTACGAGCAGTACTTC
TRBD1 TRBJ1-1 . TRBV7-9 CASRVGQGAPKVTEAFF TGTGCCAGCAGGGTGGGACAGGGGGCGCCGAAGGTCACTGAAGCTTTCTTT
TRBD1 TRBJ1-1 . TRBV5-1 CASSPTAGTENTEAFF TGCGCCAGCAGCCCCACGGCCGGGACAGAGAACACTGAAGCTTTCTTT
TRBD2 TRBJ2-3 . TRBV9 CASSVAGGSLWDTQYF TGTGCCAGCAGCGTTGCGGGGGGCTCTTTATGGGATACGCAGTATTTT
TRBD1 TRBJ1-2 . TRBV11-1 CASSQWTGRYDGYTF TGTGCCAGCAGTCAATGGACAGGGAGGTATGATGGCTACACCTTC
. TRBJ1-2 . TRBV9 CASSPQSTDNYGYTF TGTGCCAGCAGCCCTCAGAGTACGGATAACTATGGCTACACCTTC
. TRBJ2-1 . TRBV27 CASSLGASVYNEQFF TGTGCCAGCAGTTTAGGGGCCTCCGTCTACAATGAGCAGTTCTTC
. TRBJ2-1 . TRBV5-5 CASSYRARVNEQFF TGTGCCAGCAGCTACCGGGCCCGAGTGAATGAGCAGTTCTTC
TRBD1 TRBJ2-3 . TRBV9 CASSTQGATDTQYF TGTGCCAGCAGCACACAGGGGGCCACAGATACGCAGTATTTT
. TRBJ1-2 . TRBV19 CASSAEYYGYTF TGTGCCAGTAGCGCAGAGTACTATGGCTACACCTTC
TRBD1 TRBJ2-2 . TRBV6-1 CASSGRQGAQTGELFF TGTGCCAGCAGTGGAAGGCAGGGGGCGCAAACCGGGGAGCTGTTTTTT
. TRBJ2-5 . TRBV4-2 CASSQAGAETQYF TGTGCCAGCAGCCAAGCGGGGGCGGAGACCCAGTACTTC
TRBD2 TRBJ2-7 few TRBV4-1 CASNPSGGFGEQYF TGCGCCAGCAACCCCAGCGGGGGTTTTGGCGAGCAGTACTTC
TRBD1 TRBJ1-1 . TRBV10-3 CAITPGGRVNTEAFF TGTGCCATCACCCCAGGGGGCAGGGTGAACACTGAAGCTTTCTTT
TRBD1 TRBJ1-5 . TRBV30 CASHTGTGSVNQPQHF TGTGCCAGCCATACCGGGACAGGGAGTGTAAATCAGCCCCAGCATTTT
. TRBJ2-7 . TRBV11-2 CASSLVSPGTYEQYF TGTGCCAGCAGCTTAGTTTCTCCGGGAACCTACGAGCAGTACTTC
. TRBJ1-3 . TRBV5-6 CASSFGGLGNTIYF TGTGCCAGCAGCTTTGGAGGGCTAGGAAACACCATATATTTT
. TRBJ1-3 . TRBV5-1 CASSVQGTGNTIYF TGCGCCAGCAGCGTACAGGGTACTGGAAACACCATATATTTT
. TRBJ1-1 . TRBV20-1 CSASPLGRAFF TGCAGTGCTAGTCCCTTAGGGAGAGCTTTCTTT
TRBD2 TRBJ2-3 . TRBV9 CASSVALAGGTTDTQYF TGTGCCAGCAGCGTAGCCCTAGCGGGGGGCACCACAGATACGCAGTATTTT
. TRBJ2-1 once TRBV21-1 CASSLLAGGLLEQFF TGTGCCAGCAGCCTACTAGCGGGGGGGCTCCTTGAGCAGTTCTTC
. TRBJ2-4 . TRBV7-9 CASSLAGGSLAKNIQYF TGTGCCAGCAGCTTAGCGGGGGGCTCGTTGGCCAAAAACATTCAGTACTTC
TRBD1 TRBJ2-7 . TRBV9 CASSGTGTGVYEQYF TGTGCCAGCAGCGGAACCGGGACAGGGGTGTACGAGCAGTACTTC
. TRBJ1-5 . TRBV30 CAWSKGFSNQPQHF TGTGCCTGGAGTAAGGGTTTTAGCAATCAGCCCCAGCATTTT
. TRBJ2-7 . TRBV7-9 CASSLVGSEQYF TGTGCCAGCAGCTTAGTAGGGTCCGAGCAGTACTTC
. TRBJ1-1 . TRBV29-1 CSGSRAINTEAFF TGCAGCGGCTCTCGGGCTATAAACACTGAAGCTTTCTTT
. TRBJ2-1 . TRBV6-1 CASSERRGFSNEQFF TGTGCCAGCAGTGAGAGGCGAGGTTTCTCCAATGAGCAGTTCTTC
. TRBJ1-2 . TRBV28 CASSPRQSFHGYTF TGTGCCAGCAGTCCGCGACAGAGTTTCCATGGCTACACCTTC
TRBD1 TRBJ2-7 . TRBV30 CAWSPDRSGGQYF TGTGCCTGGAGTCCGGACAGGAGCGGCGGGCAGTACTTC
. TRBJ1-4 . TRBV15 CATSRVQASNEKLFF TGTGCCACCAGCAGAGTACAGGCGTCGAATGAAAAACTGTTTTTT
TRBD1 TRBJ2-2 once TRBV5-4 CASSLAWTGGNGELFF TGTGCCAGCAGCTTGGCTTGGACAGGAGGCAACGGGGAGCTGTTTTTT
. TRBJ1-1 few TRBV6-5 CASTRADTEAFF TGTGCCAGCACCAGGGCGGACACTGAAGCTTTCTTT
TRBD1 TRBJ2-1 . TRBV19 CASSSLDREPYNEQFF TGTGCCAGTAGTAGCCTGGACAGGGAACCCTACAATGAGCAGTTCTTC
. TRBJ1-6 . TRBV6-6 CATSMTGFGSPLHF TGTGCCACCTCAATGACAGGTTTTGGTTCACCCCTCCACTTT
TRBD1 TRBJ1-4 . TRBV9 CASSPRTGGASNEKLFF TGTGCCAGCAGCCCGCGGACAGGGGGCGCGAGTAATGAAAAACTGTTTTTT
. TRBJ1-1 . TRBV30 CAWSRGRLNTEAFF TGTGCCTGGTCGAGAGGACGGTTGAACACTGAAGCTTTCTTT
TRBD1 TRBJ1-1 once TRBV15 CATSRGQGKAEAFF TGTGCCACCAGCAGGGGACAGGGGAAGGCTGAAGCTTTCTTT
. TRBJ2-5 . TRBV5-1 CASSLLGSQETQYF TGCGCCAGCAGCTTGTTGGGGTCCCAAGAGACCCAGTACTTC
TRBD2 TRBJ2-5 . TRBV19 CASSSGLVGETQYF TGTGCCAGTAGTTCGGGACTAGTAGGAGAGACCCAGTACTTC
. TRBJ1-5 . TRBV27 CASSLLKSGPQHF TGTGCCAGCAGTTTATTGAAGTCAGGGCCCCAGCATTTT
. TRBJ2-2 few TRBV2 CASSVGELAGELFF TGTGCCAGCAGTGTTGGGGAGCTTGCCGGGGAGCTGTTTTTT
. TRBJ2-5 . TRBV9 CASSVGPSETQYF TGTGCCAGCAGCGTAGGACCCTCAGAGACCCAGTACTTC
TRBD1 TRBJ1-6 . TRBV3-1/TRBV3-2 CASSRGQGPSPLHF TGTGCCAGCAGCCGGGGACAGGGACCTTCACCCCTCCACTTT
TRBD2 TRBJ2-1 . TRBV28 CASSLAGGSSYNEQFF TGTGCCAGCAGTTTGGCGGGGGGAAGCTCCTACAATGAGCAGTTCTTC
. TRBJ2-7 once TRBV5-4 CASSLAGDLPYEQYF TGTGCCAGCAGCTTGGCAGGGGATTTACCCTACGAGCAGTACTTC
TRBD1 TRBJ1-6 . TRBV18 CASSPSGTGRISPLHF TGTGCCAGCTCACCCTCCGGGACAGGACGTATTTCACCCCTCCACTTT
. TRBJ2-2 . TRBV4-1 CASSHLPNTGELFF TGCGCCAGCAGCCACCTTCCGAACACCGGGGAGCTGTTTTTT